This T cell receptor beta chain appears in the sequencing data of a study of blood T cell repertoires in COVID-19. Across the study: The United States, Italy and Spain provided the acute and convalescent COVID-19 samples.

The CDR3 loop spans 15 amino acids. V shed 5 bases, J shed 1 base, and the junction held 4 bases outside the gene matches. Per germline, CDR1 KGHSH and CDR2 LQKENI. Original handling: Amplifying reference gene primers gave estimates of nucleated cell counts. Repertoires were generated with immunoSEQ multiplex PCR, while TCRdb's copy carries only in-frame clones and drops some. V and J calls plus clone size are reproduced from that table; the DNA served to infer D and trimming. The repertoire includes some 300,000 clones, around 87% of them detected once, and 1.3% sits in the top ten. The receptor comes from a man between 65 and 79 years old with acute or convalescent COVID-19. Sequenced sample: peripheral blood. V is TRBV18 and J is TRBJ2-3, with 9 positions matching TRBD1. CDR3 nucleotides: TGTGCCAGCTCATCCAGACAGGGGGGCACAGATACGCAGTATTTT. The encoded protein is CASSSRQGGTDTQYF.